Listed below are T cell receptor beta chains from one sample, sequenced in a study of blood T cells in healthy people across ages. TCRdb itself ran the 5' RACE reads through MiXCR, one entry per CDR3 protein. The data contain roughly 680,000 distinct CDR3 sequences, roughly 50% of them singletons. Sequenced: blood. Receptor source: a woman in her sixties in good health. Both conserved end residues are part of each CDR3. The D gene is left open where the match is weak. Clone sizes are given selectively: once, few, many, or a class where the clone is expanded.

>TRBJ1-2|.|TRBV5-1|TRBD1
CASSLGAGGSGYTF
TGCGCCAGCAGCCTCGGGGCAGGGGGCAGTGGCTACACCTTC
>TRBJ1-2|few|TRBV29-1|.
CSVDSYGYTF
TGCAGCGTGGACTCATATGGCTACACCTTC
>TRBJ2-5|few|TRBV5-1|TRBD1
CASMGTGGKQETQYF
TGCGCCAGCATGGGGACAGGGGGAAAACAAGAGACCCAGTACTTC
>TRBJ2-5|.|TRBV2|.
CASSNRVREQYF
TGTGCCAGCAGCAACAGGGTGCGAGAGCAGTACTTC
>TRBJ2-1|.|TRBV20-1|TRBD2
CSARNSGRPYNEQFF
TGCAGTGCTAGAAACAGCGGGAGGCCATACAATGAGCAGTTCTTC
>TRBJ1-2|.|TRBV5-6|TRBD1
CASSLSSAGQGLRGYTF
TGTGCCAGCAGCTTATCCTCTGCGGGACAGGGGTTAAGGGGCTACACCTTC
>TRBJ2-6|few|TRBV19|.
CASSMQTVLASGANVLTF
TGTGCCAGTAGTATGCAGACAGTCTTAGCCTCTGGGGCCAACGTCCTGACTTTC
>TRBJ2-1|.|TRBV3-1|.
CASGNRDEQFF
TGTGCCAGCGGGAACAGGGATGAGCAGTTCTTC
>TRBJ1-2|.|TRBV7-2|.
CASSIKQGPNYGYTF
TGTGCCAGCAGCATAAAACAGGGACCCAACTATGGCTACACCTTC
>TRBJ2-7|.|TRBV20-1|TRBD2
CSARVGGLVAYEQYF
TGCAGTGCTAGGGTGGGCGGACTAGTCGCCTACGAGCAGTACTTC
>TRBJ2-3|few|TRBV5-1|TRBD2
CASSSGGSGLTDTQYF
TGCGCCAGCAGCTCGGGCGGGAGCGGGTTGACAGATACGCAGTATTTT
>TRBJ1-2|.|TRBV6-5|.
CASSFGSGGYTF
TGTGCCAGCAGTTTTGGGTCGGGCGGCTACACCTTC
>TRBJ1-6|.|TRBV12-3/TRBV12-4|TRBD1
CASSSQGGNSPLHF
TGTGCCAGCAGTTCACAGGGGGGTAATTCACCCCTCCACTTT
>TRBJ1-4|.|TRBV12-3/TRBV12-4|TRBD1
CASSLGQGDNEKLFF
TGTGCCAGCAGTCTAGGACAGGGTGATAATGAAAAACTGTTTTTT